The source of this TCR beta chain is a study of type 1 regulatory T cells (dated by TCRdb to 2020 to 2022). At the level of the whole study: An in vitro protocol by which a Tr1-enriched, alloantigen-specific CD4 T cell product named T-allo10 was generated was characterized in the study. T-allo10 was under clinical evaluation in patients with hematological malignancies receiving allogeneic hematopoietic stem cell transplantation.

The reads were generated on an Illumina MiSeq. TCRdb handled the public reads itself, with Q25 trimming in fastp and clone calling in MiXCR, and kept productive beta chains. Rows merge per CDR3 protein into single entries with the most common DNA and genes. For this sample the table gives around 88,000 distinct CDR3 sequences, of which around 30% were detected only once. The ten largest account for roughly 2.4% of the sample. Notes on this clonotype: Its binding antigen is unknown. The record has no base qualities; no much larger clone is one base away.

Relative to germline, V is 2 bases shorter and J is 1 base shorter, with 10 bases between their ends. Based on the germline V gene, the CDR1 and CDR2 sequences are SGHTA and FQGNSA. The CDR3, from cysteine to phenylalanine, totals 15 residues. Only the CDR3 part of the read is kept: 45 bases, read in frame from the first base. The TCR originated in a human donor in good health. The chain couples TRBV7-2 to TRBJ2-3; the best D guess is TRBD2, with 6 bases matching. The sequenced sample was CD4+ T cells, either the whole sample or a sorted fraction (not recorded which). The nucleotide sequence reads as follows: TGTGCCAGCAGCTTACGTCCGGGAGGCACAGATACGCAGTATTTT. This sequence encodes CASSLRPGGTDTQYF. The full variable domain, with segments outside the CDR3 supplied by the reference TRBV7-2 and TRBJ2-3 proteins, appears as GAGVSQSPSNKVTEKGKDVELRCDPISGHTALYWYRQSLGQGLEFLIYFQGNSAPDKSGLPSDRFSAERTGGSVSTLTIQRTQQEDSAVYLCASSLRPGGTDTQYFGPGTRLTVL.